This note documents a single T cell receptor (beta chain) sequence. This entry belongs to a study of T cells after yellow fever vaccination. The V end lost 6 bases, the J end lost 3 bases, and 12 bases lay between the germline ends. The CDR3 totals 13 residues. CDR1 is MDHEN, CDR2 SYDVKM, per germline. Synthesis of TCR cDNA relied on 5'RACE template switching, which attached a universal primer site and UMIs. Via MiXCR, TCRdb re-called the 5' RACE reads, giving one row per CDR3 protein. The sample yields 550,000 or so distinct CDR3 sequences, about a fifth seen once. The receptor was isolated from a man aged 25 to 45 who received the YFV17D yellow fever vaccine. The sequencing used PBMCs, collected 15 days after the yellow fever booster vaccination. The chain recombines TRBV28 with TRBJ2-7; D ambiguous. The CDR3 sequence is CASRQTVFYEQYF. The CDR3 DNA sequence: TGTGCCAGCAGGCAGACGGTCTTCTACGAGCAGTACTTC.